Reported below is one T cell receptor beta chain. No antigen is known for it. Synthesis of cDNA was accomplished via 5'RACE employing 10-nucleotide random UMIs. TCRdb called the 5' RACE reads again in MiXCR, with one record for every CDR3 protein. The sample consists of about 55,000 distinct CDR3 sequences, less than 25% of them appearing once. This entry is derived from a study of neurological immune-mediated disorders. Specified time point: technical triplicate 2. PBMCs stored at -80 C, 2 million in total, were the source of the unsorted libraries. Trimming cost V 6 bases and J 4 bases, with 18 bases left between them. The CDR3 runs 16 residues. Per the germline V gene, CDR1 is WSHSY and CDR2 is SAAADI. Study observations and caveats: Private repertoires in all groups were suggested by the finding that expanded clones across subjects shared no CDR3 amino acid sequences. HTLV-1-associated myelopathy ranked highest for TCR clonal expansion and multiple sclerosis lowest, beneath healthy controls.

This sequence originates from a man aged 55 to 70 with HTLV-1-associated myelopathy (HAM/TSP). The chain employs TRBV10-2 and TRBJ2-2; perhaps TRBD2 as D (5 bases). Sequenced sample: PBMCs. The CDR3 loop reads CASSPEGRSATGELFF. The CDR3 DNA sequence: TGCGCCAGCAGCCCCGAAGGGAGAAGTGCCACCGGGGAGCTGTTTTTT.